This T cell receptor (beta chain) was retrieved from a study of OX40 agonist ivuxolimab in advanced cancers. About the research overall: Enrollees could have had prior anti-PD-1, anti-PD-L1 or anti-CTLA-4 therapy, which about 42% had received.

Germline V lookup: CDR1 SGHAT, CDR2 FQNNGV. The CDR3 contains 15 residues. The trim removed 1 base at V and 2 bases at J, leaving 4 bases unmatched. Study-wide results and caveats: There were, on average, more expanded clones in CD8+ T cells than in CD4+. Partial responders receiving 0.1-3.0 mg/kg showed among the lowest clonal expansion.

The method was immunoSEQ multiplex PCR; TCRdb's version includes in-frame clones alone and lacks a portion of them. In the table there are tens of thousands of clones, less than 95% of which are singletons. Concerning this clone: Antigen unknown.

The chain is built from TRBV11-2 and TRBJ2-7; 8 bases agree with TRBD1. The specimen was CD4+ or CD8+ T cells sorted from blood, collected in a trial of the OX40 agonist ivuxolimab. This receptor was taken from an adult with an advanced solid tumor such as melanoma, head and neck, liver or kidney cancer. CDR3 loop: CASSLAGTGPYEQYF. CDR3 sequence (DNA): TGTGCCAGCAGCTTAGCAGGGACAGGACCCTACGAGCAGTACTTC.